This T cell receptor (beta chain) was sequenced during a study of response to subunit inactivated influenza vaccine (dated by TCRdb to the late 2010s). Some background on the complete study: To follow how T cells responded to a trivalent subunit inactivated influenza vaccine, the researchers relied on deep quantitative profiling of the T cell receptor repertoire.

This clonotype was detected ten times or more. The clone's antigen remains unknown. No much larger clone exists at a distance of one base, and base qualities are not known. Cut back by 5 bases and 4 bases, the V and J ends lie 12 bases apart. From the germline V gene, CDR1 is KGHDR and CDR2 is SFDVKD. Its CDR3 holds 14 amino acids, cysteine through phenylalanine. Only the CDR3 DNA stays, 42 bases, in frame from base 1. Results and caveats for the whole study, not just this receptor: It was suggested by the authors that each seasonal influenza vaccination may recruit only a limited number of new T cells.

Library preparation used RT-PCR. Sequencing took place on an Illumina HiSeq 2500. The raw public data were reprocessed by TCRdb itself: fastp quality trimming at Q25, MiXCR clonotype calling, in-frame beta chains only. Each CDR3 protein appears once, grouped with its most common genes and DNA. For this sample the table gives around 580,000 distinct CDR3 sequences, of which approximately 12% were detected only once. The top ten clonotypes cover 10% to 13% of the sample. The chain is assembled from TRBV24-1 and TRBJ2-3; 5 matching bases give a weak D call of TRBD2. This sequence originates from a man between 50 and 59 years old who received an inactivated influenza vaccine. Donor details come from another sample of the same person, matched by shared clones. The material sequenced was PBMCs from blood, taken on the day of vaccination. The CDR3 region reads CATSGTGSADTQYF. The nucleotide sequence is TGTGCCACCAGTGGGACTGGGTCGGCAGATACGCAGTATTTT.